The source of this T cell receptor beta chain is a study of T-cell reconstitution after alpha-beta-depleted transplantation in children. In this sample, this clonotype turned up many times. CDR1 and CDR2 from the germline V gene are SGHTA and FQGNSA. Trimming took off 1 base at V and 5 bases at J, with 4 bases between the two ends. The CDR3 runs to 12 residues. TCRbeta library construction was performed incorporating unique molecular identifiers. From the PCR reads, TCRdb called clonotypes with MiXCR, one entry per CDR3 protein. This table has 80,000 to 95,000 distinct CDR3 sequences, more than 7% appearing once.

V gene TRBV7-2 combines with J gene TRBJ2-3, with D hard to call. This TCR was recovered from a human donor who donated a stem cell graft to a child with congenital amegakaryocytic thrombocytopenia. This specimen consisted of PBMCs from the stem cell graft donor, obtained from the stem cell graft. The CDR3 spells CASSLVGDTQYF. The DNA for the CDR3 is TGTGCCAGCAGCTTAGTGGGAGATACGCAGTATTTT.